A single sample is the source of the 9 T cell receptor beta chains below, sequenced in a study of T cells in tuberculosis. Assay used: immunoSEQ multiplex PCR; TCRdb lists only in-frame clones, some missing. The sample has more than 35,000 clones; almost 95% are singletons. Sequenced material: PBMCs. These TCRs come from a donor between 10 and 35 years old with latent tuberculosis or without tuberculosis infection. Some clones in this sample may be carry-over from other donors' samples.

This chain joins TRBV5-1 and TRBJ2-3; TRBD2 agrees at 16 bases. Germline loops: CDR1 SGHRS, CDR2 YFSETQ. V lost 6 bases to trimming and J lost 4 bases; unmatched junction nucleotides: 8. There are 17 residues in the CDR3. The CDR3: CASTGTSGGASADTQYF. The CDR3 nucleotides are TGCGCCAGCACCGGGACTAGCGGGGGGGCCAGCGCAGATACGCAGTATTTT.

The chain uses TRBV28 and TRBJ1-2, with 8 positions matching TRBD1. CDR3 length: 13 amino acids. Germline CDR1 is MDHEN and CDR2 is SYDVKM. V was clipped by 5 bases and J by 8 bases; unmatched bases: 7. CDR3 residues: CASSESGGLGYTF. The CDR3 region has the DNA TGTGCCAGCAGTGAGTCAGGGGGCTTAGGCTACACCTTC.

This clone appeared once. The J gene is TRBJ2-2, the V gene TRBV6-5; D might be TRBD1 (6 bases). Germline CDR1 and CDR2: MNHEY and SVGAGI. This CDR3 region has 14 residues. Trimming stripped 4 bases from V and 6 bases from J, with 12 bases between. The CDR3 nucleotides are TGTGCCAGCAGTTCCGGACAGTTAGCCGGGGAGCTGTTTTTT. Protein: CASSSGQLAGELFF.

This chain links TRBV6-6 with TRBJ2-7; 7 bases are a match to TRBD2. Germline trimming cut 8 bases from V and 6 bases from J; bases unmatched to any gene: 10. CDR3 size: 13 residues. Germline CDR1 MNHNY, CDR2 SVGAGI (reference sequence). The CDR3 spells CASGGVWSGEQYV. CDR3 nucleotides: TGTGCCAGCGGGGGGGTATGGTCCGGCGAGCAGTACGTC.

The V gene is TRBV2, the J gene TRBJ2-1; 7 positions agree with TRBD2. CDR1 SNHLY and CDR2 FYNNEI come from the germline V gene. V shed 3 bases, J shed 0 bases, and the junction held 2 bases outside the gene matches. The CDR3 sequence is 15 residues long. Here the CDR3 reads CASSDRDYSYNEQFF. In DNA form, the CDR3 reads TGTGCCAGCAGTGACCGGGACTACTCCTACAATGAGCAGTTCTTC.

This chain joins TRBV5-6 and TRBJ2-1; 8 nucleotides line up with TRBD1. The CDR3 covers 15 residues. The junction had 4 bases not matched to a gene; V was cut back by 2 bases and J by 3 bases. Germline V lookup: CDR1 SGHDT, CDR2 YYEEEE. CDR3 amino acids: CASSFVDRVYNEQFF. The DNA of the CDR3 is TGTGCCAGCAGCTTCGTGGACAGGGTCTACAATGAGCAGTTCTTC.

The gene calls are TRBV4-3 and TRBJ2-1, with 12 bases matching TRBD2. Looked up from germline, CDR1 is LGHNA and CDR2 is YSLEER. V lost 5 bases, J lost 8 bases, and 7 bases stayed unmatched. This CDR3 is built from 15 residues. As DNA, the CDR3 is TGCGCCAGCAGCTTACTAGCGGGGGGAGTATATGAGCAGTTCTTC. This translates into CASSLLAGGVYEQFF.

The chain has TRBV5-1 and TRBJ2-2; 11 positions agree with TRBD1. Germline CDR1 and CDR2: SGHRS and YFSETQ. The CDR3 is 16 residues long. The V gene end was trimmed by 3 bases and the J gene end by 2 bases; junction bases not matched to a gene: 3. The CDR3 sequence: CASSSGQGGNTGELFF. Written as DNA, the CDR3 is TGCGCCAGCAGCTCGGGACAGGGGGGAAACACCGGGGAGCTGTTTTTT.

The chain links TRBV11-2 to TRBJ2-1, with 8 bases that match TRBD2. Germline lookup yields CDR1 SGHAT and CDR2 FQNNGV. This CDR3 comprises 17 residues. With V trimmed by 3 bases and J by 3 bases, 10 bases remained unmatched. The CDR3 bases are TGTGCCAGCAGCTTCAGTAGGGCGGCGGGGGGCTACAATGAGCAGTTCTTC. It codes for CASSFSRAAGGYNEQFF. Full variable domain (missing parts from reference TRBV11-2 and TRBJ2-1): EAGVAQSPRYKIIEKRQSVAFWCNPISGHATLYWYQQILGQGPKLLIQFQNNGVVDDSQLPKDRFSAERLKGVDSTLKIQPAKLEDSAVYLCASSFSRAAGGYNEQFFGPGTRLTVL.